This T cell receptor beta chain was captured in a study of T cell changes during pregnancy in multiple sclerosis. J was trimmed by 2 bases and V by 2 bases; bases with no gene match: 3. CDR3 length equals 15 residues. Germline values: CDR1 MNHEY, CDR2 SMNVEV (reference sequence). Produced via immunoSEQ multiplex PCR; TCRdb's table is partial and in-frame only. The sample carries about 60,000 clones, about 92% recorded once. The material was peripheral blood, obtained in the third trimester of pregnancy. This TCR was recovered from a female donor in good health, enrolled as a control in a pregnancy study. The chain employs TRBV27 and TRBJ2-7; 10 bases agree with TRBD1. The CDR3 DNA follows: TGTGCCAGCAGTTTAAGGGACAGGGGACCCTACGAGCAGTACTTC. This translates into CASSLRDRGPYEQYF.